This T cell receptor beta chain was recorded in a study of robustness of blood B and T cell sequencing (dated by TCRdb to about 2018). Background on the whole study: The study was designed to determine how much peripheral blood is required to reliably characterize an individual's TCRbeta and IgG repertoires. In each of the ten independently drawn blood samples, TCRbeta and IgG repertoires were quantified. Two replicate TCRbeta cDNA libraries were prepared from one shared RNA pool from a single 10 ml draw, serving as technical replicates.

CDR1 and CDR2, per the germline V gene, are MNHEY and SVGAGI. The CDR3 measures 13 amino acids from cysteine to phenylalanine. Of all the DNA, just the CDR3 is kept, 39 bases in frame from base 1. V loses 2 bases of germline sequence and J loses 1 base, and the interval between the two ends is 5 bases. Here is what the overall study found, with its caveats: The TCRbeta rarefaction curves did not fully level off, which suggests under-sequencing or many low-abundance clonotypes. No improvement in the overlap of rare TCRbeta clonotypes was observed when tubes were pooled, implying that much larger blood volumes would be needed for rare TCRbeta clonotypes to be captured. When 3 or 4 tubes (roughly 28-40 ml blood) were combined, saturation was approached in coverage of the top 10,000 TCRbeta clonotypes. When technical replicate libraries were compared, around 94% of the top 10,000 TCRbeta clonotypes in one library also turned up in the other. Immediate fractionation was required for EDTA tubes, so the use of EDTA tubes in multi-site collections was limited. One pair of TCRbeta libraries showed evidence of cross-contamination, likely from batch processing; the shared UMI-sequence pairs were removed. Every single 10 ml sample contained the 1,000 most abundant TCRbeta clonotypes from the pooled draws.

Preparation of the library involved PCR. The instrument given in TCRdb is Illumina MiSeq. cDNA was made using SMARTScribe reverse transcriptase and a 5' template-switch oligo that added a universal priming site. The template-switch oligo carried a 12-nucleotide random unique molecular identifier (UMI) that tagged each cDNA molecule. During reverse transcription, chain-specific reverse primers targeted TCRbeta transcripts. Uracil DNA glycosylase treatment removed residual template-switch adapters, and cDNA was purified with a Qiagen MinElute kit. For the first PCR, KAPA HiFi HotStart ReadyMix was used for 20 to 25 cycles, with amplification split across four 50 ul reactions containing step-out primers. First-round PCR products were gel-purified before further amplification. Illumina Nextera adapters were attached in a second PCR of approximately 8 cycles, and the libraries were then purified and pooled. The UMI barcode for each TCRbeta molecule was captured by a 50-nucleotide 5' read. On the authors' methods: Reads were grouped by UMI into consensus reads using the MIGEC toolkit. Final reads were produced by merging forward and reverse consensus reads with PEAR. A custom decontamination script removed identical UMI-sequence pairs shared across libraries, treating them as cross-sample contamination. MIGMAP, a wrapper around IgBLAST, was used for V(D)J assignment and CDR3 extraction. TCR clonotypes were defined by identical V gene, J gene and CDR3 amino acid sequence, and CDR1 and CDR2 were left unsequenced. TCRdb reanalyzed the raw reads on its own, using fastp at Q25 for trimming and MiXCR for clone calling, and kept in-frame beta chains. Every CDR3 protein is listed once, alongside the most common genes and DNA of its rows. TCRdb's processing, not the authors' own work, is the source of the V and J calls. In all, the sample holds roughly 3,600 distinct CDR3 sequences, and roughly half of those were seen once. The ten largest clones capture roughly a quarter of the sample.

This clonotype was recorded a few times. It lacks a known antigen. No clone much larger than this one lies a single base away; base qualities are absent. TCRbeta repertoires were quantified from mRNA rather than genomic DNA, which captures expressed receptors. Without any cell sorting, leukocytes from the buffy coat were collected into Trizol, and RNA was extracted using the Direct-zol RNA MiniPrep Plus kit. EDTA blood tubes were centrifuged immediately at 4°C to separate plasma, buffy coat and red blood cells. The clonotype comes from a human donor in good health. The rearrangement combines TRBV6-5 with TRBJ1-2, with no D gene named confidently. The specimen was peripheral blood. The DNA sequence is TGTGCCAGCAGTTACCAGCATAACTATGGCTACACCTTC. The resulting protein is CASSYQHNYGYTF.